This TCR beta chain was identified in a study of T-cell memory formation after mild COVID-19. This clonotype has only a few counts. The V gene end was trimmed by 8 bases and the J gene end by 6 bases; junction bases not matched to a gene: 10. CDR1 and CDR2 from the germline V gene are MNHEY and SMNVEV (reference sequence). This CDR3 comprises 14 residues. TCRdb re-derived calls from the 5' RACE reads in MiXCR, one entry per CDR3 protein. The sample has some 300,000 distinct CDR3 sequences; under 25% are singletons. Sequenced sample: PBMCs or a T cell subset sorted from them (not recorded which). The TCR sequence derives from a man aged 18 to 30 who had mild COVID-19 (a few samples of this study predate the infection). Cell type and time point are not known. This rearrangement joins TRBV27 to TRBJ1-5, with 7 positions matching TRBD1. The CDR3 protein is CASREGGVGQPQHF. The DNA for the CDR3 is TGTGCCAGCCGCGAAGGGGGCGTGGGTCAGCCCCAGCATTTT.